Below, one T cell receptor beta chain is given with its context. The repertoire was sequenced with immunoSEQ multiplex PCR; TCRdb's copy has only in-frame clones and lacks some. This sample yields more than 150,000 clones, of which about 94% are seen a single time; around 2.5% belongs to the top ten. This sample is drawn from a study of control samples from healthy donors and cancer patients. This CDR3 comprises 15 residues. The germline gives CDR1 SGDLS, CDR2 YYNGEE. Trimming took off 0 bases at V and 0 bases at J, with 7 bases between the two ends. This sequence originates from a man aged 50 to 60 in good health. The specimen was blood. The gene calls are TRBV9 and TRBJ1-3; weak D call: TRBD1 (5 bases). The CDR3 DNA reads as TGTGCCAGCAGCGTAGGACAGAGCTCTGGAAACACCATATATTTT. It yields the protein CASSVGQSSGNTIYF.